A single sample is the source of the 21 T cell receptor beta chains below, sequenced in a study of PD-1 blockade in classical Hodgkin lymphoma. Sample time point: cycle 4 day 1 (C4D1), after about 6 weeks of nivolumab. Patients all relapsed after autologous stem cell transplantation, and there was variation in brentuximab vedotin exposure. Sequenced by immunoSEQ multiplex PCR; TCRdb stores in-frame clones only, minus some. The table records 99,000 or so clones, about nine tenths of them present only once. Sequencing used peripheral blood mononuclear cells (PBMCs), obtained before the fourth cycle of nivolumab. The receptors were sampled from a human donor with classical Hodgkin lymphoma.

This rearrangement joins TRBV7-2 to TRBJ2-7, with D unclear. From germline, CDR1 is SGHTA and CDR2 FQGNSA. Trimming removed 5 bases from V and 2 bases from J, with 10 bases in between. The CDR3 has 13 residues. CDR3 DNA: TGTGCCAGCAGCCCACCCTTTCCCTACGAGCAGTACTTC. Translated: CASSPPFPYEQYF.

The chain employs TRBV27 and TRBJ1-1; D call uncertain. The V gene lost 3 bases and the J gene lost 1 base, with 9 bases spanning the gap. Germline V gene lookup returns CDR1 MNHEY and CDR2 SMNVEV (reference sequence). The CDR3 runs to 14 residues. CDR3 in amino acids: CASSFLSANTEAFF. The CDR3 DNA follows: TGTGCCAGCAGTTTTCTTTCGGCGAACACTGAAGCTTTCTTT.

The chain uses TRBV25-1 and TRBJ1-2; perhaps TRBD1 as D (5 bases). The CDR3 loop spans 14 amino acids. CDR1 and CDR2 from the germline V gene are MGHDK and SYGVNS. Trimming left V 2 bases short and J 8 bases short, with 15 bases between. CDR3 nucleotide sequence: TGTGCCAGCAGTGAAGGGACGGACTTAGGGGGCTACACCTTC. Its protein is CASSEGTDLGGYTF.

The chain recombines TRBV7-9 with TRBJ2-7; possibly TRBD2 for D (6 bases). V gave up 8 bases and J gave up 3 bases, with 11 bases separating them. CDR3 length: 12 amino acids. The germline gives CDR1 SEHNR, CDR2 FQNEAQ (reference sequence). The CDR3 nucleotides read TGTGCCAGCGGGCAGGGAGGCTACGAGCAGTACTTC. Translating it yields CASGQGGYEQYF.

The chain uses TRBV4-2 and TRBJ2-7; 9 positions agree with TRBD2. V trimming: 3 bases; J trimming: 4 bases; junction bases outside the gene matches: 4. Germline V gene sequence: CDR1 LGHNA, CDR2 YNFKEQ. This CDR3 region has 14 residues. The DNA of the CDR3 is TGTGCCAGCAGCCATAGCGGGAGTCGGTACGAGCAGTACTTC. Residues: CASSHSGSRYEQYF.

V and J are TRBV2 and TRBJ2-1; 9 nucleotides agree with TRBD2. CDR3 size: 14 residues. Germline-derived CDR1 and CDR2 are SNHLY and FYNNEI. V lost 10 bases and J lost 4; bases outside the gene matches: 8. The DNA of the CDR3 is TGTGCCACGCTGACTAGCGGAAGATACAATGAGCAGTTCTTC. Translation gives CATLTSGRYNEQFF.

The chain recombines TRBV5-1 with TRBJ2-2; D is unresolved. The CDR3 covers 13 residues. Per the germline V gene, CDR1 is SGHRS and CDR2 is YFSETQ. The ends were cut back, 0 bases at V and 8 bases at J, with 8 bases in the middle. The CDR3, as DNA: TGCGCCAGCAGCTTGGTGCTGAGTGGGGAGCTGTTTTTT. It is translated as CASSLVLSGELFF.

This chain's CDR3 is CASSLPTRQGVINYGYTF. The CDR3 DNA is TGTGCCAGCAGCCTCCCGACTAGACAGGGGGTGATCAACTATGGCTACACCTTC. The rearrangement uses TRBV7-2 and TRBJ1-2; the match to TRBD1 covers 9 bases. CDR3 length: 18 residues. J lost 2 bases, V lost 5 bases, and 15 bases had no gene match. Germline values: CDR1 SGHTA, CDR2 FQGNSA.

This chain uses TRBV27 with TRBJ2-7, with 11 bases matching TRBD1. Germline CDR1 is MNHEY and CDR2 is SMNVEV (reference sequence). This CDR3 spans 15 amino acids. The V segment lost 3 bases and the J segment 3 bases; nucleotides outside the gene matches: 4. CDR3 sequence (DNA): TGTGCCAGCAGTTTGGGGACAGGGGGTCTCTACGAGCAGTACTTC. Its translation: CASSLGTGGLYEQYF.

V and J are TRBV5-6 and TRBJ1-5; D is unclear. This CDR3 has 15 residues. Trimming shortened V by 6 bases and J by 2 bases, and 15 bases separated the two germline ends. Germline loops: CDR1 SGHDT, CDR2 YYEEEE. CDR3 bases: TGTGCCAGCACCATTCACGGGTATGGCAATCAGCCCCAGCATTTT. As protein: CASTIHGYGNQPQHF.

V usage is TRBV6-5 and J usage is TRBJ2-7, with no clear D. CDR1 is MNHEY, CDR2 SVGAGI, per germline. The ends were cut back, 3 bases at V and 1 base at J, with 13 bases in the middle. The CDR3 is made up of 15 amino acids. The DNA for the CDR3 is TGTGCCAGCAGTTATGATATCGGTGGGTCCTACGAGCAGTACTTC. The encoded protein is CASSYDIGGSYEQYF.

The rearrangement links TRBV7-9 to TRBJ2-7; D unclear. Germline V gives CDR1 SEHNR, CDR2 FQNEAQ (reference sequence). Trimming took off 5 bases at V and 3 bases at J, with 11 bases between the two ends. The CDR3 spans 13 residues. CDR3 sequence reads: CASSHSYGYEQYF. As DNA, the CDR3 is TGTGCCAGCAGCCATAGTTACGGCTACGAGCAGTACTTC.

The chain links TRBV6-6 to TRBJ2-6; D remains unclear. The CDR3 is 16 residues long. Trimming took 2 bases from V and 0 from J, leaving 8 bases between them. Germline values: CDR1 MNHNY, CDR2 SVGAGI (reference sequence). In DNA, the CDR3 is TGTGCCAGCAGTTACCGAGTGAGCTCTGGGGCCAACGTCCTGACTTTC. Encoded protein: CASSYRVSSGANVLTF.

This clone was counted between two and nine times. The chain couples TRBV18 to TRBJ1-5; 8 bases map to TRBD1. The germline CDR1 and CDR2 sequences are KGHSH and LQKENI. V gave up 3 bases and J gave up 7 bases; unmatched junction bases: 5. The CDR3 loop spans 14 amino acids. CDR3 amino acids: CASSPQGAKQPQHF. The CDR3 nucleotides are TGTGCCAGCTCACCGCAGGGGGCAAAGCAGCCCCAGCATTTT.

The rearrangement uses TRBV18 and TRBJ2-7, with D perhaps matching TRBD1 (7 bases). The germline V gene encodes CDR1 KGHSH and CDR2 LQKENI. V was shortened by 3 bases and J by 5 bases, with 14 bases between the two germline ends. The CDR3 loop spans 14 amino acids. The CDR3 here is CASSPNPGGNEQYF. The CDR3 DNA sequence: TGTGCCAGCTCACCCAACCCAGGGGGGAACGAGCAGTACTTC.

The chain carries TRBV6-5 and TRBJ2-7, with 9 bases aligning to TRBD2. J gave up 4 bases and V 11 bases, and 9 bases lay outside the gene matches. CDR1 and CDR2 (germline): MNHEY, SVGAGI. This CDR3 is built from 13 residues. CDR3 residues: CACGASGTYEQYF. The CDR3 DNA is TGTGCCTGCGGGGCTAGCGGGACGTACGAGCAGTACTTC.

This clone was seen a single time. The chain carries TRBV6-4 and TRBJ2-1; no clear D. CDR1 is MRHNA, CDR2 SNTAGT, per germline. V was clipped by 0 bases and J by 0 bases, with 9 bases between them. This CDR3 is 16 amino acids long. Here the CDR3 reads CASSDSWENSYNEQFF. In DNA, the CDR3 is TGTGCCAGCAGTGACTCGTGGGAAAACTCCTACAATGAGCAGTTCTTC.

This chain links TRBV4-1 with TRBJ1-6, with D tentatively TRBD1 (5 bases). CDR1 is MGHRA and CDR2 is YSYEKL in the germline V gene. The CDR3 is 16 residues long. Trimming pared 4 bases from V and 5 bases from J, leaving 15 bases between. The CDR3 nucleotides are TGCGCCAGCAGCCCGCCGGGGACCGCAGATAATTCACCCCTCCACTTT. This gives the protein CASSPPGTADNSPLHF.

This chain joins TRBV19 and TRBJ2-2; TRBD1 aligns across 10 bases. CDR1 is LNHDA and CDR2 is SQIVND in the germline V gene (reference sequence). The CDR3 spans 16 residues. With V trimmed by 7 bases and J by 3 bases, 8 bases remained unmatched. The CDR3 protein is CASTPWGTGDTGELFF. The CDR3 coding sequence is TGTGCCAGTACCCCTTGGGGGACAGGGGACACCGGGGAGCTGTTTTTT.

The CDR3 DNA follows: TGTGCCAGCAGTGAAGGACCGGGCTCTGGAAACACCATATATTTT. It yields the protein CASSEGPGSGNTIYF. The chain joins TRBV6-1 to TRBJ1-3; D remains ambiguous. CDR3 size: 15 residues. Germline V gene sequence: CDR1 MNHNS, CDR2 SASEGT. The V gene lost 1 base and the J gene lost 0 bases, with 7 bases spanning the gap.

The CDR3 region is CASSPGIGGSALPTNEKLFF. The CDR3 nucleotides are TGTGCCAGCTCACCAGGCATCGGGGGGTCGGCCCTCCCAACTAATGAAAAACTGTTTTTT. The rearrangement links TRBV18 to TRBJ1-4, with TRBD1 as a possible D gene (5 bases). Germline V gives CDR1 KGHSH, CDR2 LQKENI. The CDR3 extends over 20 amino acids. Trimming shortened V by 2 bases and J by 0 bases, and 22 bases separated the two germline ends.